Below, one TCR beta chain is given with its context. CDR3 length: 14 residues. With 5 bases clipped from V and 8 bases from J, the junction kept 7 bases outside the gene matches. Germline CDR1 reads SGHDT; CDR2 reads YYEEEE. Sequencing used immunoSEQ multiplex PCR; TCRdb keeps in-frame clones, though not all of them. Among 300,000 to 350,000 clones listed, approximately 86% were seen once. The entry originates in a study of blood T cell repertoires in COVID-19. The sequencing sample was made of peripheral blood. This sequence joins TRBV5-6 and TRBJ1-4; 9 nucleotides agree with TRBD1. The TCR sequence derives from a man under 40 with COVID-19, enrolled during active disease. The CDR3 region is CASSPGQGREKLFF. Written as DNA, the CDR3 is TGTGCCAGCAGTCCGGGACAGGGACGGGAAAAACTGTTTTTT.